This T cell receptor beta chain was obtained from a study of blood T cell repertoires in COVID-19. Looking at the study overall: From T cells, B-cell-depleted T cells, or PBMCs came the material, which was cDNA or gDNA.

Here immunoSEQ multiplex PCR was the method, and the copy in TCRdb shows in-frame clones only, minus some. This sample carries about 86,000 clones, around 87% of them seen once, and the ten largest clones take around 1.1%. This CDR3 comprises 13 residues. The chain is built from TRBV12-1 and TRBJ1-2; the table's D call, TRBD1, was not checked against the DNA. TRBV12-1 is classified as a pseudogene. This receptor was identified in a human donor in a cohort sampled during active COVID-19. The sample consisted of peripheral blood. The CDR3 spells CASSLDSFYGYTF. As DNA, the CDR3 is TGTGCCAGCAGCCTGGACAGCTTCTATGGCTACACCTTC.